Each of the 9 T cell receptor beta chains below was sequenced from the same sample in a study of blood T cells in healthy people across ages. The use of a sample-barcoded 5' primer and a J-beta primer mix characterized a second PCR of roughly 6 to 11 cycles. From the 5' RACE reads, TCRdb called clonotypes with MiXCR, one entry per CDR3 protein. This sample has about 1.7 million distinct CDR3 sequences, with approximately 30% found just once. The sample comprised blood. These receptors were collected from a woman aged 30 to 39 in good health.

Regarding this clonotype: Being one base from a much bigger clone, this may be a read error. This chain joins TRBV12-3 or TRBV12-4 and TRBJ2-1, with 14 bases matching TRBD2. The CDR3 sequence is 19 residues long. The junction had 15 bases not matched to a gene; V was cut back by 6 bases and J by 5 bases. The DNA for the CDR3 is TGTGCCAGCAGCACGGGACTAGCGGGAGTAATAAGAAACCACAATGAGCAGTTCTTC. Translated: CASSTGLAGVIRNHNEQFF.

This clonotype was seen a few times. The chain uses TRBV9 and TRBJ2-4; D is undetermined. The CDR3 is 13 residues long. Per germline, CDR1 SGDLS and CDR2 YYNGEE. Between the trimmed V and J ends, which lost 4 bases and 6 bases, there was a span of 11 bases. The CDR3 sequence is CASSPEDGNIQYF. CDR3 sequence (DNA): TGTGCCAGCAGCCCCGAGGACGGAAACATTCAGTACTTC. The full variable domain, rest sourced from reference TRBV9 and TRBJ2-4, is DSGVTQTPKHLITATGQRVTLRCSPRSGDLSVYWYQQSLDQGLQFLIQYYNGEERAKGNILERFSAQQFPDLHSELNLSSLELGDSALYFCASSPEDGNIQYFGAGTRLSVL.

The rearrangement links TRBV9 to TRBJ1-1, with D uncertain. The CDR3 is made up of 14 amino acids. The ends were cut back, 4 bases at V and 1 base at J, with 11 bases in the middle. Germline CDR1 reads SGDLS; CDR2 reads YYNGEE. In DNA, the CDR3 is TGTGCCAGCAGCCTTCTTGCCTCGAACACTGAAGCTTTCTTT. Translating it yields CASSLLASNTEAFF.

This clonotype was seen more than once but under ten times. The chain has TRBV7-6 and TRBJ2-3, with D tentatively TRBD2 (5 bases). Per the germline V gene, CDR1 is SGHVS and CDR2 is FNYEAQ. The CDR3 is made up of 14 amino acids. The V and J ends lost 7 bases and 3 bases respectively, with 14 bases between them. The CDR3 nucleotides read TGTGCCAGCACCTCTCGAGGGTTAACAGATACGCAGTATTTT. Protein: CASTSRGLTDTQYF. The full variable domain, in which reference TRBV7-6 and TRBJ2-3 provide the parts outside the CDR3, is GAGVSQSPRYKVTKRGQDVALRCDPISGHVSLYWYRQALGQGPEFLTYFNYEAQQDKSGLPNDRFSAERPEGSISTLTIQRTEQRDSAMYRCASTSRGLTDTQYFGPGTRLTVL.

A remark on this clonotype: Germline is not matched at one junction end, which may reflect a read error. The rearrangement joins TRBV14 to TRBJ2-1; tentative D call: TRBD2 (6 bases). The CDR3 consists of 16 residues. The germline gives CDR1 SGHDN, CDR2 FVKESK. The chain's CDR3 is CASSRVGGLRRDEQVF. In nucleotides, the CDR3 is TGTGCCAGCAGCCGCGTGGGAGGCCTGAGAAGGGATGAGCAGGTCTTC.

There are many counts of this clonotype. This sequence joins TRBV5-5 and TRBJ2-7; TRBD2 might be the D (6 bases). Trimming took off 3 bases at V and 4 bases at J, with 14 bases between the two ends. The CDR3 is 14 amino acids. The germline CDR1 and CDR2 sequences are SGHKS and YYEKEE (reference sequence). The CDR3 loop is CASSSTGDGYEQYF. The DNA for the CDR3 is TGTGCCAGCAGCTCCACGGGGGATGGGTACGAGCAGTACTTC.

Only a few counts were recorded for this clonotype. The rearrangement uses TRBV5-4 and TRBJ2-3; 11 nucleotides line up with TRBD2. The V gene's germline CDR1 is SGHNT and CDR2 YYREEE (reference sequence). The CDR3 contains 15 residues. The V gene end was trimmed by 8 bases and the J gene end by 5 bases; junction bases not matched to a gene: 10. The CDR3 is CASSPTSGSKDTQYF. CDR3 DNA sequence: TGTGCCAGTAGCCCAACTAGCGGGAGTAAAGATACGCAGTATTTT.

This clonotype was seen ten or more times. J is TRBJ2-7 and V is TRBV5-1; D unresolved. V was shortened by 2 bases and J by 0 bases, with 12 bases between the two germline ends. The CDR3 is 15 amino acids. Per the germline V gene, CDR1 is SGHRS and CDR2 is YFSETQ. The CDR3 DNA follows: TGCGCCAGCAGCTTATCATCGGCCTACTCCTACGAGCAGTACTTC. Its protein product is CASSLSSAYSYEQYF.

V gene TRBV27 combines with J gene TRBJ2-5, with D perhaps TRBD1 or TRBD2 (5 bases each). From germline, CDR1 is MNHEY and CDR2 SMNVEV (reference sequence). The CDR3 extends over 14 amino acids. Trimming removed 6 bases at V and 5 bases at J, with 16 bases between. CDR3 bases: TGTGCCAGCAGCCCATCGAGGGGCTGGGAGACCCAGTACTTC. It encodes CASSPSRGWETQYF.